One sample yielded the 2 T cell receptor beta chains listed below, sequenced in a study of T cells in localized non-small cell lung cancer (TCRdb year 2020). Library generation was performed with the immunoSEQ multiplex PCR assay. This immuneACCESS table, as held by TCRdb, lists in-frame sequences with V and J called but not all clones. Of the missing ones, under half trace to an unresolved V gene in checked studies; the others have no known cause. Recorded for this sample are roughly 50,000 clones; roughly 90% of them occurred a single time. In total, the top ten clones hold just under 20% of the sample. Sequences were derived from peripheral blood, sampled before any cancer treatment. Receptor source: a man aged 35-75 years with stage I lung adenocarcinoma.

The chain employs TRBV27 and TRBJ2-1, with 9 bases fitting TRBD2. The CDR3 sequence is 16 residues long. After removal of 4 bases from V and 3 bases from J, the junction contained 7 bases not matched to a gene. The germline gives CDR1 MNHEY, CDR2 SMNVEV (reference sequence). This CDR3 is CASSYSGSGGYNEQFF. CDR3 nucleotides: TGTGCCAGCAGTTATAGCGGGAGTGGGGGCTACAATGAGCAGTTCTTC.

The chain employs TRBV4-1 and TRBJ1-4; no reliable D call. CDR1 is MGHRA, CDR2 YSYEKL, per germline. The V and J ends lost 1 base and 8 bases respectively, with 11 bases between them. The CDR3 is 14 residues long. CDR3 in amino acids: CASSQASGREKLFF. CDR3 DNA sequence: TGCGCCAGCAGCCAAGCCTCTGGGAGGGAAAAACTGTTTTTT.